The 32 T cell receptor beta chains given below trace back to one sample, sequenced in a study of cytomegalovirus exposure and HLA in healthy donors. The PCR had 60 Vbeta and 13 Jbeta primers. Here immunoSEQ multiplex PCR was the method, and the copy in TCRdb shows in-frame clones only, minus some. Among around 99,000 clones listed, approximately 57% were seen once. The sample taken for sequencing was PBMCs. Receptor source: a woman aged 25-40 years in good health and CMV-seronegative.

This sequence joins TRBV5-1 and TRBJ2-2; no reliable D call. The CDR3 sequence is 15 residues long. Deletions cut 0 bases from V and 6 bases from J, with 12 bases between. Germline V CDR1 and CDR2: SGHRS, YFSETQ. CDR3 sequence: CASSLVQWASGELFF. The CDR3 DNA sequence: TGCGCCAGCAGCTTGGTACAGTGGGCCTCCGGGGAGCTGTTTTTT.

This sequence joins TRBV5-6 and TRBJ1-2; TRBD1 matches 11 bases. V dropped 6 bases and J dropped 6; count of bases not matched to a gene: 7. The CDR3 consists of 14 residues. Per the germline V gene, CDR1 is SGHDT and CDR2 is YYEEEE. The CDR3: CASTLDRGHHGYTF. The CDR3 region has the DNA TGTGCCAGCACCCTGGACAGGGGGCACCATGGCTACACCTTC. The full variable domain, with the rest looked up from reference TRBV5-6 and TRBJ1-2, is DAGVTQSPTHLIKTRGQQVTLRCSPKSGHDTVSWYQQALGQGPQFIFQYYEEEERQRGNFPDRFSGHQFPNYSSELNVNALLLGDSALYLCASTLDRGHHGYTFGSGTRLTVV.

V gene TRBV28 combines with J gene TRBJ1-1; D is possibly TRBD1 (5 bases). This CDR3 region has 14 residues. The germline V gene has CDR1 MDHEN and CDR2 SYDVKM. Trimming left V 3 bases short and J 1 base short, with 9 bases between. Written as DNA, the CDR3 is TGTGCCAGCAGTTTCGGGGGGTCGAACACTGAAGCTTTCTTT. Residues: CASSFGGSNTEAFF.

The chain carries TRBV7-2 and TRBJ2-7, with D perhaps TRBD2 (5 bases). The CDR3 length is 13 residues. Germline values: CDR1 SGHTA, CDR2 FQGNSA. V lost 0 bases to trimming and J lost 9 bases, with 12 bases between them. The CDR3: CASSLARRATQYF. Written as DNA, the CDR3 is TGTGCCAGCAGCTTAGCGAGGCGGGCAACGCAGTACTTC.

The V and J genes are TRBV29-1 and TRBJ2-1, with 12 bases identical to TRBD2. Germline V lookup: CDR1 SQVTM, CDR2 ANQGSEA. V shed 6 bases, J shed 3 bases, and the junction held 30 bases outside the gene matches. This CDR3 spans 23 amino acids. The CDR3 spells CSVLSSGRAVSQSPRGNYNEQFF. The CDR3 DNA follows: TGCAGCGTATTATCTAGCGGGAGGGCCGTTTCTCAAAGTCCCCGAGGGAACTACAATGAGCAGTTCTTC.

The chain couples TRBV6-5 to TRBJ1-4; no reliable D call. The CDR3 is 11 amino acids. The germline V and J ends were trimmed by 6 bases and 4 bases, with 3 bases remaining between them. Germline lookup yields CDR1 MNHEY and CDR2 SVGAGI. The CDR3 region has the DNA TGTGCCAGCAGGTATAATGAAAAACTGTTTTTT. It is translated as CASRYNEKLFF.

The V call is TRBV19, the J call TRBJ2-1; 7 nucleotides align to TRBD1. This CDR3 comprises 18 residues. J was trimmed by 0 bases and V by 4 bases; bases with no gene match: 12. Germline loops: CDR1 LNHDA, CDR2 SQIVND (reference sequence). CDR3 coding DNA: TGTGCCAGTAGTAGACAGGGCGCCCGATCAAGCTCCTACAATGAGCAGTTCTTC. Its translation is CASSRQGARSSSYNEQFF. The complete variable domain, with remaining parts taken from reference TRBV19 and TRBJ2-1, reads DGGITQSPKYLFRKEGQNVTLSCEQNLNHDAMYWYRQDPGQGLRLIYYSQIVNDFQKGDIAEGYSVSREKKESFPLTVTSAQKNPTAFYLCASSRQGARSSSYNEQFFGPGTRLTVL.

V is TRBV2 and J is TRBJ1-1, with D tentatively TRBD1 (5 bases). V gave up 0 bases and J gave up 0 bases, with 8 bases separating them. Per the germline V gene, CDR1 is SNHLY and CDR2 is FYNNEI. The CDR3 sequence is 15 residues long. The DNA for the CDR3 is TGTGCCAGCAGTGAAGCCCAGGGCATGAACACTGAAGCTTTCTTT. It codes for CASSEAQGMNTEAFF.

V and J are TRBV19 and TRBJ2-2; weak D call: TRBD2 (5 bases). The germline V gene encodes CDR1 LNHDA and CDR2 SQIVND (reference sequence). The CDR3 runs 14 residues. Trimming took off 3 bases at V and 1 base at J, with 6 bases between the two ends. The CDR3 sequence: CASSIRGNTGELFF. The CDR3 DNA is TGTGCCAGTAGTATCCGGGGGAACACCGGGGAGCTGTTTTTT. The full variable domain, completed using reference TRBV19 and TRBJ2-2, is DGGITQSPKYLFRKEGQNVTLSCEQNLNHDAMYWYRQDPGQGLRLIYYSQIVNDFQKGDIAEGYSVSREKKESFPLTVTSAQKNPTAFYLCASSIRGNTGELFFGEGSRLTVL.

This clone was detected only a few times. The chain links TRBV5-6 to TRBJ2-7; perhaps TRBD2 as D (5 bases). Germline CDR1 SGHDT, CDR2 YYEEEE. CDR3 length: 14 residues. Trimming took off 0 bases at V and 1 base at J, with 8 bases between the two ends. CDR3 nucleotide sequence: TGTGCCAGCAGCTTGGGGCGGGTATCCTACGAGCAGTACTTC. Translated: CASSLGRVSYEQYF.

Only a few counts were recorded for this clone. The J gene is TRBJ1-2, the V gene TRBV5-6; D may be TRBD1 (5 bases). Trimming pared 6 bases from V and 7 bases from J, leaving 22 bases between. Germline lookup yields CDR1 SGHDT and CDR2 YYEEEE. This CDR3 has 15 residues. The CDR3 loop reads CASTFDSFHGFGYTF. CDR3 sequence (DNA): TGTGCCAGCACCTTCGACAGTTTCCACGGATTTGGCTACACCTTC.

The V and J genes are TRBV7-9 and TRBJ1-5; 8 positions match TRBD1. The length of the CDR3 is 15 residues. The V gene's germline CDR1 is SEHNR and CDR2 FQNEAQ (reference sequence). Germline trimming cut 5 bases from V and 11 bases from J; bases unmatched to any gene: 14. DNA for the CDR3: TGTGCCAGCAGCCCAAGGGGACAGGTGCCTACGGCCCAGCATTTT. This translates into CASSPRGQVPTAQHF.

CDR3 residues: CASSLAEIGNTIYF. CDR3 nucleotides: TGTGCCAGCAGCTTAGCAGAGATCGGAAACACCATATATTTT. The chain joins TRBV7-6 to TRBJ1-3, with D uncertain. Deletions cut 0 bases from V and 4 bases from J, with 7 bases between. This CDR3 region has 14 residues. Germline V CDR1 and CDR2: SGHVS, FNYEAQ.

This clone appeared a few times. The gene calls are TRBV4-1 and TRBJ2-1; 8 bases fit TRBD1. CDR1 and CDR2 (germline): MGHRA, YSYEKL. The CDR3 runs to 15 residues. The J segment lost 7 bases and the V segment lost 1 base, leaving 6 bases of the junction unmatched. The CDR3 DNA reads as TGCGCCAGCAGCCAAGCGACAGGGGCCTTTAATGAGCAGTTCTTC. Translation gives CASSQATGAFNEQFF.

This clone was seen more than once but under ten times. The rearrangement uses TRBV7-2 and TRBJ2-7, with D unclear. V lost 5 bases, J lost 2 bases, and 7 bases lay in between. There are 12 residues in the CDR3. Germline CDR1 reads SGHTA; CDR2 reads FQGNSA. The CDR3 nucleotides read TGTGCCAGCAGCCCCACAACCTACGAGCAGTACTTC. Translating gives CASSPTTYEQYF.

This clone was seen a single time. The CDR3 loop reads CAWSPRDRGGYTF. CDR3 DNA: TGTGCCTGGAGTCCCCGGGACAGGGGGGGCTACACCTTC. This chain uses TRBV30 with TRBJ1-2, with TRBD1 identical over 11 bases. In germline, CDR1 is GTSNPN, CDR2 SVGIG (reference sequence). This CDR3 contains 13 residues. J lost 8 bases, V lost 2 bases, and 4 bases had no gene match. Based on the CDR3 plus reference TRBV30 and TRBJ1-2, the full variable domain is SQTIHQWPATLVQPVGSPLSLECTVEGTSNPNLYWYRQAAGRGLQLLFYSVGIGQISSEVPQNLSASRPQDRQFILSSKKLLLSDSGFYLCAWSPRDRGGYTFGSGTRLTVV.

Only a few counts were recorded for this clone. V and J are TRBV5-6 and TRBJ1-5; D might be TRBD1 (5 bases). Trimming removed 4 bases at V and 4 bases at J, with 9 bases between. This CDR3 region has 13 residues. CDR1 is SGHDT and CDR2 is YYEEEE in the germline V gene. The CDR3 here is CASSLRENQPQHF. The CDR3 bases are TGTGCCAGCAGCCTCAGGGAAAATCAGCCCCAGCATTTT.

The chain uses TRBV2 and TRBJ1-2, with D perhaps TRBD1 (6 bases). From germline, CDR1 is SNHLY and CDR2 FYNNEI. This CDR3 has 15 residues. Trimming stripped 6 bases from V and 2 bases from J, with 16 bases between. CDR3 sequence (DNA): TGTGCCAGCAGCGCGCTGACAGGATTAAACTATGGCTACACCTTC. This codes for CASSALTGLNYGYTF.

The CDR3 DNA sequence: TGTGCCAGCAGCCAAGAGGCGGGGGCTATCTTTGGCTACACCTTC. Residues: CASSQEAGAIFGYTF. This sequence joins TRBV4-2 and TRBJ1-2, with D possibly matching TRBD1 (6 bases). V lost 0 bases and J 7 bases, leaving 15 bases between the germline ends. The germline gives CDR1 LGHNA, CDR2 YNFKEQ. This CDR3 contains 15 residues.

The DNA for the CDR3 is TGTGCCATCCCCGTGAGTGGCGGCACCGGGGAGCTGTTTTTT. Its protein is CAIPVSGGTGELFF. This chain connects TRBV10-3 to TRBJ2-2; D is unclear. The CDR3 runs to 14 residues. Trimming cost V 8 bases and J 4 bases, with 14 bases left between them. In germline, CDR1 is ENHRY, CDR2 SYGVKD.

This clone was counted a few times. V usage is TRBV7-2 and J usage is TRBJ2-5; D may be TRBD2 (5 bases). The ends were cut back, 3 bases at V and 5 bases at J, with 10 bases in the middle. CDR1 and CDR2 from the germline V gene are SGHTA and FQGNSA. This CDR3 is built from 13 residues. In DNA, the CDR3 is TGTGCCAGCAGCTTTTCGGGATACGAGACCCAGTACTTC. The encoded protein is CASSFSGYETQYF.

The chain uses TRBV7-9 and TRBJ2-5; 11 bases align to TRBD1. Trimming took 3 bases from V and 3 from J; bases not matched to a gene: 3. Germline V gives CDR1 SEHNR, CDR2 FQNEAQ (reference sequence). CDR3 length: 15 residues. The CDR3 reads CASSFRTGGKETQYF. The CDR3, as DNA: TGTGCCAGCAGCTTTCGGACAGGGGGCAAAGAGACCCAGTACTTC.

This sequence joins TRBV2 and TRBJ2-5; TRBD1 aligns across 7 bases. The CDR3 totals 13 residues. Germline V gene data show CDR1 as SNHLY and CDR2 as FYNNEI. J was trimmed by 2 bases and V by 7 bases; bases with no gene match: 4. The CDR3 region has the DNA TGTGCCAGCACCCGGGACAGACAAGAGACCCAGTACTTC. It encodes CASTRDRQETQYF. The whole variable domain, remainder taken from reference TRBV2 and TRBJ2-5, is EPEVTQTPSHQVTQMGQEVILRCVPISNHLYFYWYRQILGQKVEFLVSFYNNEISEKSEIFDDQFSVERPDGSNFTLKIRSTKLEDSAMYFCASTRDRQETQYFGPGTRLLVL.

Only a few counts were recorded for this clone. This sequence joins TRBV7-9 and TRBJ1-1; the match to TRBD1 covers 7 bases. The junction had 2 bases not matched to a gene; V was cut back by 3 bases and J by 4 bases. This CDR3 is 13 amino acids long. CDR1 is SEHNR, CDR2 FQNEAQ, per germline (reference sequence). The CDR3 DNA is TGTGCCAGCAGCTTGGAGGGGGCCACTGAAGCTTTCTTT. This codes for CASSLEGATEAFF.

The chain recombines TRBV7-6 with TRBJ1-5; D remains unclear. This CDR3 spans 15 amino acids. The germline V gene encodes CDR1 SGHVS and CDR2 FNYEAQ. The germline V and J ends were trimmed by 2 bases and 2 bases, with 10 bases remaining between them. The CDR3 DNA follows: TGTGCCAGCAGCTTATTAGCCGGGGGCAATCAGCCCCAGCATTTT. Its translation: CASSLLAGGNQPQHF.

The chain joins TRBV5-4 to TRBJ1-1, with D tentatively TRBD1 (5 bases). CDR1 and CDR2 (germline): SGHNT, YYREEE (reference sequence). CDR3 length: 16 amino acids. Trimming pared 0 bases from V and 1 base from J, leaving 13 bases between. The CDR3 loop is CASSLGGVWGNTEAFF. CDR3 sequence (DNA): TGTGCCAGCAGCTTGGGGGGGGTGTGGGGGAACACTGAAGCTTTCTTT.

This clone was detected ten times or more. CDR3 sequence reads: CASSLTGTSGNTIYF. DNA for the CDR3: TGTGCCAGCAGCTTGACGGGAACCTCTGGAAACACCATATATTTT. The chain uses TRBV5-6 and TRBJ1-3; no reliable D call. V was clipped by 1 base and J by 0 bases, with 8 bases between them. Germline assignment: CDR1 SGHDT and CDR2 YYEEEE. The CDR3 extends over 15 amino acids.

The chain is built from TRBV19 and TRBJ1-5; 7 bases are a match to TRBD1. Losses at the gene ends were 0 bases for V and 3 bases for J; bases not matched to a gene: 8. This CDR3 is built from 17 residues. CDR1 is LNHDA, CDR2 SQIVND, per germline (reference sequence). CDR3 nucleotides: TGTGCCAGTAGTATAGATCGGGTGACAGGGACCAATCAGCCCCAGCATTTT. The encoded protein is CASSIDRVTGTNQPQHF.

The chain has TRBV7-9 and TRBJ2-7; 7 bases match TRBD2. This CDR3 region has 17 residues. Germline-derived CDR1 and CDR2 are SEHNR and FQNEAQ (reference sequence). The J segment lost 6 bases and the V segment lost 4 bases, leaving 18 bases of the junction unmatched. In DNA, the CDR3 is TGTGCCAGCAGCTCGCCCCCCACACGGATACCGGGGGGCGAGCAGTACTTC. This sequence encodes CASSSPPTRIPGGEQYF.

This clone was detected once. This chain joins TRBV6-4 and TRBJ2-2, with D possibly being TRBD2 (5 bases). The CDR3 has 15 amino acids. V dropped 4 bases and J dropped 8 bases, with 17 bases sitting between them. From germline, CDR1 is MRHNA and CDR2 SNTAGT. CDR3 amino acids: CASSAQSGIGGELFF. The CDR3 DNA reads TGTGCCAGCAGTGCCCAAAGCGGTATAGGAGGGGAGCTGTTTTTT.

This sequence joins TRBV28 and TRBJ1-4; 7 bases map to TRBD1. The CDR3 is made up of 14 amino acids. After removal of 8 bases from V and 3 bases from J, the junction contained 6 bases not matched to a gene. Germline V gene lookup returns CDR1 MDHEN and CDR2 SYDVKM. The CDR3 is CASGTGTANEKLFF. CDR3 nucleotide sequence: TGTGCCAGCGGGACCGGGACAGCTAATGAAAAACTGTTTTTT.

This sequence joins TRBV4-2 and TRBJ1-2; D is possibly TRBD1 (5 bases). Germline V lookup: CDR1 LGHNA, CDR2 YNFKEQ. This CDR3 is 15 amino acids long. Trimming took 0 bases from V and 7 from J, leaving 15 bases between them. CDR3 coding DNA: TGTGCCAGCAGCCAAGATCGGGCAGGGCTAGGTGGCTACACCTTC. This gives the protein CASSQDRAGLGGYTF.